This TCR beta chain came from a study of T cell clonotyping in hematopoietic cell transplantation. Regarding time point: recipient sample about 28 days before transplant, after cytoreduction. Worth noting for this clone: Its target is not known.

TCRdb's table, derived via immunoSEQ multiplex PCR, lists solely in-frame clones and lacks some. The sample has roughly 40,000 clones, about 85% seen once. V was pared by 3 bases and J by 6 bases, with 8 bases of the junction left unmatched. Germline values: CDR1 SEHNR, CDR2 FQNEAQ (reference sequence). The CDR3 sequence is 16 residues long. Study findings and constraints: Recipient TCR diversity dropped after transplant; expanded clonotypes rose from day 30 to 180.

The chain couples TRBV7-9 to TRBJ2-1; 10 bases line up with TRBD1. The receptor's source is a man in his 60s with acute myeloid leukemia. Some clones in this sample may be carry-over from other donors' samples. The starting material was peripheral blood mononuclear cells, obtained before stem cell transplant. The CDR3 DNA follows: TGTGCCAGCAGCTTTACCGGGACAGGGGCGGGCAATGAGCAGTTCTTC. This codes for CASSFTGTGAGNEQFF.